This T cell receptor beta chain was identified in a study of vaccination and CD4 T cells after COVID-19 (dated by TCRdb to between 2021 and 2023). Some background on the complete study: SARS-CoV-2 positivity had been established in the convalescent patients by nasal swab PCR, and mild disease was recorded in roughly 9 of these patients and severe disease in one. Post-COVID blood samples from convalescent patients were collected a median of roughly 100 days after diagnosis, with a range of 35 to 161 days. In 9 to 11 COVID-19 convalescent patients and a few infection-naive healthy vaccine recipients, researchers compared the spike-specific CD4+ TCR repertoire from before mRNA vaccination with the repertoire from after. Two doses of either the Pfizer-BioNTech BNT162b2 vaccine (n=8) or the Moderna mRNA-1273 vaccine (n=2) were administered to participants. As controls, cultures received a CEFX viral epitope pool (the positive control), an HIV-1 Nef peptide pool (the negative control), or no peptide at all. In the convalescent cohort there were six males and four females, among whom were two Hispanic individuals, seven Caucasians, two Asians and one multiracial person. Culture stimuli were overlapping spike peptide pools from SARS-CoV-2 and from the common cold coronaviruses HCoV-NL63, HCoV-OC43 and HCoV-229E. Post-vaccine blood samples were taken a median of about 70 days after the second vaccine dose, with a range of about 13 to 241 days.

To note about this clonotype: The antigen it recognizes is unknown. Base quality data are lacking; no much larger clone is found one base away.

In light of the paper, this sample's treatment or condition label describes: approximately 9-day PBMC culture with coronavirus spike peptide pools or control peptides (ViraFEST assay). The ViraFEST assay was used in the study, in which antigen-specific T cells were expanded with peptide pools and expanded clonotypes were subsequently identified by TCR sequencing. The convalescent patients' positive SARS-CoV-2 PCR tests fell between March and December 2020, which was before the Alpha, Beta and Delta variants emerged in the United States. Each well held approximately 2 million PBMCs cultured in IMDM containing about 5% human AB serum and approximately 9.6 IU/ml IL-2, with 8.5 to 10 ug/ml peptide pools added. On days 3 and 7, half of the culture medium was replaced with fresh IL-2-containing medium. After roughly nine days of culture, CD4+ T cells were isolated by negative selection using the EasySep CD4+ T cell isolation kit. Ficoll-Paque Plus gradient centrifugation was used to isolate PBMCs from whole blood, and the isolated PBMCs were then either used fresh or cryopreserved at -140C. Each culture condition was generally run in triplicate wells.

Beyond this particular receptor, the publication reports: The median number of SARS-CoV-2-reactive clonotypes rose from 20 to 25 after infection to a few dozen after vaccination, but the change was not significant. Among convalescent patients, a median about 86% of the SARS-CoV-2-reactive clones seen after vaccination appeared only after vaccination, which suggests priming specific to the vaccine. Only a relatively small number of convalescent patients were included in the study, and early timepoints following natural infection were not analyzed. In convalescent patients, nearly all vaccine-specific clones (304 of 307) were found to be mono-reactive for SARS-CoV-2 spike rather than cross-reactive with common cold coronaviruses.

Library generation was performed with PCR. TCR sequencing of DNA from cultured CD4+ T cells used the Oncomine TCR Beta short-read assay at the Johns Hopkins FTIC core. Genomic DNA was extracted from the cultured CD4+ T cells with the QIAamp micro DNA kit. Oncomine TCR Beta libraries from cultured CD4+ T cells were pooled with unique dual indexes and sequenced on an Illumina iSeq 100. The paper's data handling went like this. Non-productive sequences were filtered out, and CDR3s that did not start with C, did not end with F or W, or were shorter than 7 amino acids were discarded. Antigen-specific clonotypes were identified using the MANAFEST web application through comparison of peptide-stimulated wells with reference and other culture wells. To be called positive, a clone needed an FDR below 0.05, an odds ratio above 5, and a productive frequency above 0.1% in at least two of three replicate wells. Cross-reactive clonotypes were defined as significantly expanded in both SARS-CoV-2 spike wells and at least one common cold coronavirus spike condition. CDR3 homology was assessed with Levenshtein distances (stringdist) and unrooted phylogenetic trees (ape) in R version 3.6.1. Using fastp trimming at Q25 and MiXCR clonotype assembly, TCRdb reanalyzed the public sequencing data and kept in-frame beta chains. Entries that share a CDR3 protein sequence are merged under the most common genes and DNA. None of the V and J calls come from the authors' own analysis; TCRdb made them. The sample table contains 10,000 to 12,000 distinct CDR3 sequences; only one count was recorded for about four fifths of them. Under 9.5% of the sample comes from the top ten.

This TCR came from a human donor who had recovered from COVID-19. The specimen was CD4+ T cells from blood, cultured in vitro.

The base sequence is TGTGCCACCAGTGATTTTGGGCGGGGAGGGCGTAATGAGCAGTTCTTC. This gives the protein CATSDFGRGGRNEQFF. The chain is encoded by TRBV24-1 joined to TRBJ2-1; TRBD2 lines up with 7 middle nucleotides. V trim: 1 base; J trim: 7 bases; unmatched bases: 9. Via the germline V gene, CDR1 is KGHDR and CDR2 SFDVKD. Taken from cysteine to phenylalanine, the CDR3 has 16 residues. Just CDR3 DNA is preserved here, 48 bases in frame from base 1.